Listed below are T cell receptor beta chains from one sample, sequenced in a study of T cells in Graves' hyperthyroidism and ophthalmopathy. TCRdb re-called the multiplex PCR reads through MiXCR, storing one row per CDR3 protein. There are hundreds of thousands of distinct CDR3 sequences in the sample; less than 45% occur only once, and about 7.2% lies in the top ten. Material: peripheral blood or thyroid tissue (not recorded which). Receptors originate from an adult man with Graves' disease, either hyperthyroidism or ophthalmopathy (not recorded which). Each CDR3 is given with its conserved first and last residue. The order of the fields is V gene, clone size, D gene, J gene, CDR3 protein, CDR3 DNA. The D gene is left open where the match is weak. Clone size is shown for a subset of rows, as once, few, many or a class of expanded clone.

TRBV9,NA,NA,TRBJ1-2,CASSLEQGKYGYTF,TGTGCCAGCAGCTTAGAACAGGGAAAATATGGCTACACCTTC
TRBV19,few,NA,TRBJ1-2,CASSPGPWGYGYTF,TGTGCCAGTAGCCCGGGACCCTGGGGGTATGGCTACACCTTC
TRBV10-3,NA,NA,TRBJ1-3,CASSYLGPDSGNTIYF,TGTGCCAGCAGTTACCTCGGACCGGACTCTGGAAACACCATATATTTT
TRBV7-9,few,NA,TRBJ2-2,CASSQDKGRKLFF,TGCGCCAGCAGCCAAGACAAGGGCCGGAAGCTGTTTTTT
TRBV4-2,NA,NA,TRBJ1-4,CASSPGGSDEKLFF,TGTGCCAGCAGCCCCGGGGGTTCGGATGAAAAACTGTTTTTT
TRBV29-1,many,NA,TRBJ2-5,CSVRDGPQETQYF,TGCAGCGTCAGGGACGGTCCTCAAGAGACCCAGTACTTC
TRBV2,many,NA,TRBJ1-5,CASSPRQTSNQPQHF,TGTGCCAGCAGTCCTAGACAGACAAGCAATCAGCCCCAGCATTTT
TRBV15,NA,NA,TRBJ1-4,CATSLHRVSEKLFF,TGTGCCACCAGCCTGCACAGGGTGAGCGAAAAACTGTTTTTT
TRBV2,NA,NA,TRBJ2-7,CASSLDRVPSYEQYF,TGTGCCAGCAGCTTAGATCGGGTCCCCTCCTACGAGCAGTACTTC
TRBV15,many,NA,TRBJ1-6,CATSRDVNSPLHF,TGTGCCACCAGCAGAGACGTGAATTCACCCCTCCACTTT
TRBV9,few,NA,TRBJ1-6,CAWDRGSNSPLHF,TGTGCCTGGGACCGGGGGAGTAATTCACCCCTCCACTTT
TRBV2,NA,NA,TRBJ2-3,CASSSDSSTDTQYF,TGTGCCAGCAGCTCGGATTCTAGCACAGATACGCAGTATTTT
TRBV7-9,NA,NA,TRBJ1-2,CASSISEHGGYGYTF,TGTGCCAGCAGCATATCGGAGCATGGGGGCTATGGCTACACCTTC
TRBV7-9,once,NA,TRBJ2-2,CASSPGSNTGELFF,TGCGCCAGCAGCCCGGGATCGAACACCGGGGAGCTGTTTTTT
TRBV29-1,NA,NA,TRBJ2-2,CSVDGLGQVGELFF,TGCAGCGTTGACGGATTGGGGCAGGTCGGGGAGCTGTTTTTT
TRBV7-9,many,NA,TRBJ2-7,CASSLAGRAYEQYF,TGTGCCAGCAGCTTAGCAGGTCGCGCCTACGAGCAGTACTTC
TRBV6-5,NA,TRBD1,TRBJ2-7,CASSYDLGQYEQYF,TGTGCCAGCAGTTACGATCTGGGACAGTACGAGCAGTACTTC
TRBV5-5,few,TRBD1,TRBJ1-2,CASSLGQGKHGYTF,TGTGCCAGCAGCTTGGGACAGGGAAAACATGGCTACACCTTC
TRBV7-8,many,NA,TRBJ2-2,CASSLSDTGELFF,TGTGCCAGCAGCTTGAGCGACACCGGGGAGCTGTTTTTT
TRBV4-1,once,NA,TRBJ1-2,CASSQAGSVGYGYTF,TGCGCCAGCAGCCAAGCGGGGTCCGTGGGCTATGGCTACACCTTC
TRBV20-1,NA,NA,TRBJ2-7,CSASGRGSIHEQYF,TGCAGTGCCAGTGGCAGGGGCAGCATTCACGAGCAGTACTTC
TRBV10-3,once,TRBD1,TRBJ1-2,CAITPDREWDNYGYTF,TGTGCCATCACCCCGGACAGGGAGTGGGATAACTATGGCTACACCTTC
TRBV7-9,NA,TRBD1,TRBJ1-4,CASSPAFGTGGNEKLFF,TGTGCCAGCAGCCCGGCCTTCGGGACAGGGGGTAATGAAAAACTGTTTTTT
TRBV7-9,NA,NA,TRBJ1-1,CASSLGVRVAFF,TGTGCCAGCAGCTTGGGGGTTCGGGTAGCTTTCTTT
TRBV7-9,NA,TRBD1,TRBJ1-2,CASRPKQGAEDYGYTF,TGTGCCAGCAGACCTAAACAGGGGGCCGAGGACTATGGCTACACCTTC
TRBV2,many,TRBD1,TRBJ1-5,CASSTGQRNQPQHF,TGTGCCAGCAGCACGGGACAGCGCAATCAGCCCCAGCATTTT
TRBV10-3,NA,NA,TRBJ2-7,CAISEGGTSYEQYF,TGTGCCATCAGTGAGGGAGGGACCTCCTACGAGCAGTACTTC
TRBV6-4,NA,TRBD1,TRBJ1-1,CASSDLFGTANTEAFF,TGTGCCAGCAGTGATTTATTCGGGACAGCCAACACTGAAGCTTTCTTT
TRBV19,NA,TRBD1,TRBJ2-7,CASSITGQVIYEQYF,TGTGCCAGTAGTATTACGGGACAGGTGATCTACGAGCAGTACTTC
TRBV7-2,few,NA,TRBJ1-2,CASSPGGLRIMGYTF,TGTGCCAGCAGCCCGGGGGGCCTGAGAATTATGGGCTACACCTTC
TRBV9,NA,TRBD1,TRBJ1-6,CASSAEGDRNSPLHF,TGTGCCAGCAGCGCAGAGGGGGACAGGAATTCACCCCTCCACTTT
TRBV12-3/TRBV12-4,many,TRBD1,TRBJ2-5,CASRGDSSFEDEYF,TGTGCCAGCAGGGGGGACAGTAGCTTTGAGGACGAGTACTTC
TRBV24-1,few,NA,TRBJ1-1,CATSEGGPNTEAFF,TGTGCCACCAGTGAGGGGGGGCCGAACACTGAAGCTTTCTTT
TRBV2,few,NA,TRBJ2-7,CASSRDRDNYEQYF,TGTGCCAGCTCACGAGACAGAGACAACTACGAGCAGTACTTC
TRBV2,NA,NA,TRBJ1-2,CASRQGYTF,TGTGCCAGCAGGCAGGGCTACACCTTC